Presented here are 21 T cell receptor beta chains from one specimen sequenced in a study of blood T cells in healthy people across ages. Through a sample-barcoded 5' primer and a J-beta primer mix, a second PCR was run for 7 to 11 cycles. TCRdb fed the 5' RACE reads into MiXCR, producing one record per CDR3 protein. Of fewer than 1,000,000 distinct CDR3 sequences in the sample, about half were seen once. The material sequenced was blood. Receptors originate from a man aged 80 or over in good health.

The J gene is TRBJ1-4, the V gene TRBV20-1, with D tentatively TRBD1 (6 bases). Trimming took off 6 bases at V and 7 bases at J, with 15 bases between the two ends. Germline V gene lookup returns CDR1 DFQATT and CDR2 SNEGSKA (reference sequence). This CDR3 has 13 amino acids. CDR3 in amino acids: CSAHREGREKLFF. The CDR3 region has the DNA TGCAGTGCCCACAGGGAGGGGCGTGAAAAACTGTTTTTT.

The gene calls are TRBV10-3 and TRBJ1-5; 9 bases line up with TRBD1. V lost 9 bases to trimming and J lost 3 bases; unmatched junction nucleotides: 9. Germline CDR1 ENHRY, CDR2 SYGVKD. This CDR3 has 15 residues. This chain's CDR3 is CAIGQGRGFNQPQHF. The CDR3 DNA is TGTGCCATAGGACAGGGGAGAGGGTTCAATCAGCCCCAGCATTTT.

CDR3 protein: CAISAGGGDNEQFF. The CDR3 nucleotides read TGTGCCATCAGTGCGGGAGGCGGGGACAATGAGCAGTTCTTC. The chain joins TRBV10-3 to TRBJ2-1; 7 bases align to TRBD2. The CDR3 consists of 14 residues. Looked up from germline, CDR1 is ENHRY and CDR2 is SYGVKD. Trimming took 4 bases from V and 5 from J; bases not matched to a gene: 5.

The chain has TRBV25-1 and TRBJ2-3; TRBD1 matches 9 bases. The junction had 4 bases not matched to a gene; V was cut back by 4 bases and J by 2 bases. Germline CDR1 reads MGHDK; CDR2 reads SYGVNS. The CDR3 contains 15 residues. CDR3 nucleotides: TGTGCCAGCAGTGCCGGACAGGGGTTCACAGATACGCAGTATTTT. It encodes CASSAGQGFTDTQYF.

This clonotype was recorded many times. V and J are TRBV2 and TRBJ2-7, with 9 positions matching TRBD2. CDR1 and CDR2 (germline): SNHLY, FYNNEI. J was trimmed by 0 bases and V by 5 bases; bases with no gene match: 14. This CDR3 region has 18 residues. Here the CDR3 DNA reads TGTGCCAGCAGTTCCCCAAAGGGAAGCGGGAGGCTCTCCTACGAGCAGTACTTC. Its translation is CASSSPKGSGRLSYEQYF.

J is TRBJ2-2 and V is TRBV4-3; no definite D call. The germline V gene encodes CDR1 LGHNA and CDR2 YSLEER. The CDR3 has 16 amino acids. V lost 2 bases to trimming and J lost 2 bases, with 12 bases between them. Written as DNA, the CDR3 is TGCGCCAGCAGCCAATCCCGCACTCTAAACACCGGGGAGCTGTTTTTT. Translated: CASSQSRTLNTGELFF.

This clonotype came up a few times. The rearrangement links TRBV6-5 to TRBJ2-7; 8 bases match TRBD1. CDR3 size: 14 residues. Germline CDR1 and CDR2: MNHEY and SVGAGI. The V segment lost 2 bases and the J segment 4 bases; nucleotides outside the gene matches: 4. CDR3 residues: CASSYGTGPYEQYF. The CDR3 nucleotides are TGTGCCAGCAGTTACGGGACAGGACCTTACGAGCAGTACTTC.

The chain recombines TRBV28 with TRBJ2-1; 9 bases map to TRBD1. The DNA end is more similar to TRBJ2-7, so the J call may be wrong. The CDR3 has 14 residues. Germline assignment: CDR1 MDHEN and CDR2 SYDVKM. CDR3 in amino acids: CASKRTGANNEQYF. In nucleotides, the CDR3 is TGTGCCAGCAAGAGGACAGGGGCGAACAATGAGCAGTACTTC.

The V call is TRBV29-1, the J call TRBJ2-1; D unresolved. Trimming shortened V by 0 bases and J by 0 bases, and 12 bases separated the two germline ends. The CDR3 contains 16 residues. Germline lookup yields CDR1 SQVTM and CDR2 ANQGSEA. For the CDR3, the DNA is TGCAGCGTTGAAGAAGGCCAGCGCCTCTCCTACAATGAGCAGTTCTTC. Translation gives CSVEEGQRLSYNEQFF.

The chain combines TRBV27 with TRBJ2-5; D unresolved. V was trimmed by 4 bases and J by 7 bases, leaving 13 bases between them. This CDR3 spans 13 amino acids. Germline loops: CDR1 MNHEY, CDR2 SMNVEV (reference sequence). The CDR3 sequence: CASSSTMSGTQYF. For the CDR3, the DNA is TGTGCCAGCAGTTCTACCATGAGTGGGACCCAGTACTTC.

This clonotype was observed a handful of times. The chain uses TRBV12-3 or TRBV12-4 and TRBJ1-1; D is ambiguous. Trimming left V 8 bases short and J 11 bases short, with 15 bases between. The CDR3 is made up of 11 amino acids. The CDR3, as DNA: TGTGCCAGCGCATACTACGGCGGGGCTTTCTTT. Translation: CASAYYGGAFF.

The chain combines TRBV5-1 with TRBJ2-3; unclear D gene. Germline values: CDR1 SGHRS, CDR2 YFSETQ. Trimming removed 0 bases at V and 1 base at J, with 9 bases between. The CDR3 spans 15 residues. Written as DNA, the CDR3 is TGCGCCAGCAGCTTGGGTCCCTTACGCACAGATACGCAGTATTTT. It yields the protein CASSLGPLRTDTQYF.

The rearrangement joins TRBV12-3 or TRBV12-4 to TRBJ2-1; 7 nucleotides align to TRBD1. CDR3 length: 14 residues. Trimming took 7 bases from V and 13 from J; bases not matched to a gene: 16. The CDR3 here is CASTLNRGRETQFF. The CDR3, as DNA: TGTGCCAGCACCCTCAACAGGGGAAGAGAGACCCAGTTCTTC.

The chain has TRBV7-2 and TRBJ2-1, with 10 bases matching TRBD2. Germline loops: CDR1 SGHTA, CDR2 FQGNSA. This CDR3 comprises 15 residues. The V segment lost 5 bases and the J segment 4 bases; nucleotides outside the gene matches: 5. CDR3 protein: CASSPSGSGYNEQFF. The CDR3 DNA reads as TGTGCCAGCAGCCCTAGCGGGAGTGGGTACAATGAGCAGTTCTTC.

The chain has TRBV20-1 and TRBJ2-3, with a tentative D call TRBD2 (5 bases). V lost 1 base and J 0 bases, leaving 11 bases between the germline ends. This CDR3 has 15 residues. Per the germline V gene, CDR1 is DFQATT and CDR2 is SNEGSKA (reference sequence). CDR3 region: CSARVLTISTDTQYF. CDR3 sequence (DNA): TGCAGTGCTAGAGTTTTGACTATTAGCACAGATACGCAGTATTTT.

The V and J genes are TRBV4-1 and TRBJ2-1, with D perhaps matching TRBD1 (6 bases). Germline V gene data show CDR1 as MGHRA and CDR2 as YSYEKL. CDR3 length: 14 residues. V lost 0 bases and J lost 6, with 9 bases in between. The CDR3 here is CASSQDAGVNEQFF. DNA of the CDR3: TGCGCCAGCAGCCAAGATGCAGGGGTCAATGAGCAGTTCTTC.

A word on this clonotype: Possible read error: a much larger clone is one base away. The gene calls are TRBV27 and TRBJ1-2; the D is unclear. CDR3 length: 13 amino acids. The V and J ends lost 5 bases and 2 bases respectively, with 9 bases between them. Germline-derived CDR1 and CDR2 are MNHEY and SMNVEV (reference sequence). CDR3 residues: CASSGEGNYGYTF. The CDR3 DNA sequence: TGTGCCAGCAGTGGCGAAGGGAACTATGGCTACACCTTC.

This clonotype showed up many times. V gene TRBV28 combines with J gene TRBJ2-7; D not resolved. Germline assignment: CDR1 MDHEN and CDR2 SYDVKM. With 0 bases removed from V and 1 base from J, the gap between germline ends came to 4 bases. The CDR3 length is 13 residues. In DNA, the CDR3 is TGTGCCAGCAGTTTATGGGGGTCCTACGAGCAGTACTTC. Protein product: CASSLWGSYEQYF.

This chain joins TRBV2 and TRBJ1-6; 8 bases agree with TRBD1. Unmatched junction bases numbered 5, after V lost 3 bases and J lost 7 bases. The CDR3 has 15 residues. Per germline, CDR1 SNHLY and CDR2 FYNNEI. The CDR3 DNA follows: TGTGCCAGCAGTGATAGCAGGGGGCTGAATTCACCCCTCCACTTT. Amino acid sequence: CASSDSRGLNSPLHF.

J is TRBJ1-2 and V is TRBV3-1, with 9 bases lining up with TRBD1. CDR1 and CDR2 from the germline V gene are LGHDT and YNNKEL (reference sequence). The junction had 12 bases not matched to a gene; V was cut back by 4 bases and J by 3 bases. The CDR3 totals 17 residues. The CDR3 DNA sequence: TGTGCCAGCAGCCGCTACTTAGGGGACAGGGTGGACTATGGCTACACCTTC. The encoded protein is CASSRYLGDRVDYGYTF.

In this sample, this clonotype turned up many times. The chain joins TRBV24-1 to TRBJ2-1, with D perhaps TRBD2 (6 bases). Germline CDR1 is KGHDR and CDR2 is SFDVKD. V gave up 4 bases and J gave up 7 bases, with 13 bases separating them. The CDR3 length is 14 residues. The CDR3 spells CATSDPPGLNEQFF. CDR3 sequence (DNA): TGTGCCACCAGTGACCCGCCGGGACTGAATGAGCAGTTCTTC.